These 14 T cell receptor beta chains originate from one sample sequenced in a study of control samples from healthy donors and cancer patients. Data came from immunoSEQ multiplex PCR; TCRdb stores just in-frame clones and leaves some out. The data contain 98,000 or so clones, around three quarters of them singletons. The material sequenced was blood. The receptors come from a woman aged 25 to 39 in good health.

Details on this clone: The limits of the CDR3 on the DNA are not certain, so only TCRdb's listed CDR3 is given. The chain couples TRBV25-1 to TRBJ2-7; TRBD1, the table's D call, was not compared with the DNA. The CDR3 contains 13 residues when both ends are counted. CDR1 and CDR2 (germline): MGHDK, SYGVNS. The chain's CDR3 is CASSVGQGTGKYF.

The chain has TRBV19 and TRBJ2-1; the match to TRBD2 covers 8 bases. V lost 3 bases, J lost 9 bases, and 1 base stayed unmatched. Germline-derived CDR1 and CDR2 are LNHDA and SQIVND (reference sequence). CDR3 length equals 12 residues. CDR3 residues: CASSIRGGEQFF. DNA of the CDR3: TGTGCCAGTAGTATTCGGGGGGGTGAGCAGTTCTTC.

The V call is TRBV11-1, the J call TRBJ2-3; D is unresolved. Germline-derived CDR1 and CDR2 are SGHAT and FQDESV (reference sequence). The ends were cut back, 1 base at V and 1 base at J, with 9 bases in the middle. CDR3 length: 15 residues. Here the CDR3 reads CASSLGWHGTDTQYF. CDR3 sequence (DNA): TGTGCCAGCAGCTTAGGTTGGCACGGCACAGATACGCAGTATTTT.

The gene calls are TRBV27 and TRBJ1-6; tentatively, D is TRBD1 (6 bases). Germline CDR1 MNHEY, CDR2 SMNVEV (reference sequence). Trimming left V 3 bases short and J 8 bases short, with 11 bases between. The CDR3 totals 14 residues. The CDR3 is CASSFGGGDSPLHF. DNA for the CDR3: TGTGCCAGCAGTTTTGGGGGGGGCGATTCACCCCTCCACTTT.

The CDR3 coding sequence is TGTGCCAGTAGCCTTCAAACCGGGACCGTCAACTATGGCTACACCTTC. The encoded protein is CASSLQTGTVNYGYTF. The chain recombines TRBV19 with TRBJ1-2, with D perhaps matching TRBD1 (5 bases). The CDR3 runs 16 residues. Germline V gene data show CDR1 as LNHDA and CDR2 as SQIVND (reference sequence). With 6 bases removed from V and 2 bases from J, the gap between germline ends came to 19 bases.

This clone occurred a few times. The chain combines TRBV2 with TRBJ1-1; D is undetermined. The V and J ends lost 8 bases and 0 bases respectively, with 16 bases between them. There are 15 residues in the CDR3. Germline-derived CDR1 and CDR2 are SNHLY and FYNNEI. The CDR3 DNA reads as TGTGCCAGCCGGAGTGTTGGCAACCTGAACACTGAAGCTTTCTTT. Protein sequence: CASRSVGNLNTEAFF.

Details on this clone: Other DNA sequences in the same sample also yield this CDR3. The chain joins TRBV4-3 to TRBJ2-7; the match to TRBD1 covers 8 bases. From germline, CDR1 is LGHNA and CDR2 YSLEER. This CDR3 comprises 13 residues. Trimming at V came to 1 base and at J to 7 bases, leaving 3 bases not matched to a gene. The CDR3 loop reads CASSQGTGWEQYF. Written as DNA, the CDR3 is TGCGCCAGCAGCCAAGGGACAGGGTGGGAGCAGTACTTC.

The V call is TRBV19, the J call TRBJ1-2; D is perhaps TRBD1 (6 bases). The germline gives CDR1 LNHDA, CDR2 SQIVND (reference sequence). The CDR3 loop spans 14 amino acids. V was pared by 1 base and J by 4 bases, with 10 bases between. CDR3 region: CASSIVQGIYGYTF. In nucleotides, the CDR3 is TGTGCCAGTAGTATAGTACAGGGCATCTATGGCTACACCTTC.

The gene calls are TRBV5-1 and TRBJ1-1; TRBD1 aligns across 7 bases. Germline assignment: CDR1 SGHRS and CDR2 YFSETQ. CDR3 length: 14 amino acids. The V and J ends lost 5 bases and 5 bases, in that order; junction bases with no gene match: 9. CDR3 region: CASRTAGGGTEAFF. The CDR3 bases are TGCGCCAGCAGGACTGCAGGGGGAGGAACTGAAGCTTTCTTT.

The rearrangement links TRBV27 to TRBJ1-6, with 7 bases lining up with TRBD1. Germline V CDR1 and CDR2: MNHEY, SMNVEV (reference sequence). V was pared by 5 bases and J by 7 bases, with 8 bases of the junction left unmatched. CDR3 size: 15 residues. This CDR3 reads CASSARQGPNSPLHF. CDR3 bases: TGTGCCAGCAGTGCCCGACAGGGTCCCAATTCACCCCTCCACTTT.

V and J are TRBV27 and TRBJ2-1; D is undetermined. Trimming pared 3 bases from V and 2 bases from J, leaving 11 bases between. The V gene's germline CDR1 is MNHEY and CDR2 SMNVEV (reference sequence). CDR3 length equals 15 residues. The CDR3 bases are TGTGCCAGCAGTTTCAGTAGGGCTACCTACAATGAGCAGTTCTTC. Residues: CASSFSRATYNEQFF.

Turning to this clone: The sample holds other DNA sequences that translate to the same CDR3. Written as DNA, the CDR3 is TGCGCCAGCAGCATGGGGGGGCGGGACACCGGGGAGCTGTTTTTT. As protein: CASSMGGRDTGELFF. The chain joins TRBV5-1 to TRBJ2-2; a possible D gene is TRBD2 (7 bases). Trimming cost V 4 bases and J 3 bases, with 13 bases left between them. CDR3 length equals 15 residues. The germline V gene encodes CDR1 SGHRS and CDR2 YFSETQ.

The chain carries TRBV6-1 and TRBJ1-5; 9 nucleotides align to TRBD1. The CDR3 totals 16 residues. Germline assignment: CDR1 MNHNS and CDR2 SASEGT. After removal of 4 bases from V and 9 bases from J, the junction contained 13 bases not matched to a gene. Here the CDR3 DNA reads TGTGCCAGCAGTGTCTCGACAGGGGGTTTGATTTTGCCCCAGCATTTT. Amino acid sequence: CASSVSTGGLILPQHF.

This clone was found once. The chain recombines TRBV21-1 with TRBJ2-3. TRBV21-1 is reported as a pseudogene. This CDR3 spans 15 amino acids. CDR3 protein: CASSKGGRFTDTQYF. For the CDR3, the DNA is TGTGCCAGCAGCAAAGGGGGAAGGTTCACAGATACGCAGTATTTT.